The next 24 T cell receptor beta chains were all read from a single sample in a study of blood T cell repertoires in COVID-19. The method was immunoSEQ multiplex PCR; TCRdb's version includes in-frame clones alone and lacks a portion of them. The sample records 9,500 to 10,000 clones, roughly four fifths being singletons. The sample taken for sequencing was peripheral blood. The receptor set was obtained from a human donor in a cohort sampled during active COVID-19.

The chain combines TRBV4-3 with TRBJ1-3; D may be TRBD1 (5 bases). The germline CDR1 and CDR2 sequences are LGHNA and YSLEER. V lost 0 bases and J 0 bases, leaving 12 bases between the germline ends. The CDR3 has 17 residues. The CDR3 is CASSQDGHPNSGNTIYF. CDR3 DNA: TGCGCCAGCAGCCAAGATGGACACCCTAACTCTGGAAACACCATATATTTT.

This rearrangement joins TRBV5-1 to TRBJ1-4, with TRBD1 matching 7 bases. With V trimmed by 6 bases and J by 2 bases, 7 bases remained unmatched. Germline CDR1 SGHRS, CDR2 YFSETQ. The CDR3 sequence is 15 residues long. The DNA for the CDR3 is TGCGCCAGCAAGGAAGGGGGCCTGACTAATGAAAAACTGTTTTTT. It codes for CASKEGGLTNEKLFF.

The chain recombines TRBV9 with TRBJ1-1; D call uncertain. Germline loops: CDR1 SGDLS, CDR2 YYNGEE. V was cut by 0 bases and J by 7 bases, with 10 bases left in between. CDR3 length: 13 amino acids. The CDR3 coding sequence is TGTGCCAGCAGCGTAGCTCTAGTGGGTGAAGCTTTCTTT. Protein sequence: CASSVALVGEAFF.

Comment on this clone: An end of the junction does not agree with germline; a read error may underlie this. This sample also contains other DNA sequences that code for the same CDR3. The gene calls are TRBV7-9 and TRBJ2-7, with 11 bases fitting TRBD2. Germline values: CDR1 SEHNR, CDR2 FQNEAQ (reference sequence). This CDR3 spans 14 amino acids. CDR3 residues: CASILAGGSYEQYF. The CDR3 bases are TGTGCTAGCATCCTAGCGGGGGGCTCCTACGAGCAGTACTTC.

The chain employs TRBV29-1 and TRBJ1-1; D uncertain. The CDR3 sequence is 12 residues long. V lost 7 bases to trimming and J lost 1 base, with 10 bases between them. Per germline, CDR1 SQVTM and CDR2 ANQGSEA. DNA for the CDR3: TGCAGCGGGATGGACTGGAACACTGAAGCTTTCTTT. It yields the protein CSGMDWNTEAFF. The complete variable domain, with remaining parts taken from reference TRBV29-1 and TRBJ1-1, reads SAVISQKPSRDICQRGTSLTIQCQVDSQVTMMFWYRQQPGQSLTLIATANQGSEATYESGFVIDKFPISRPNLTFSTLTVSNMSPEDSSIYLCSGMDWNTEAFFGQGTRLTVV.

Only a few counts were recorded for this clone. The CDR3: CASSRTGQPQHF. CDR3 nucleotides: TGTGCCAGCAGCCGAACAGGTCAGCCCCAGCATTTT. This rearrangement joins TRBV7-2 to TRBJ1-5; maybe TRBD1 (5 bases). CDR1 and CDR2 (germline): SGHTA, FQGNSA. The CDR3 extends over 12 amino acids. The ends were cut back, 5 bases at V and 6 bases at J, with 8 bases in the middle.

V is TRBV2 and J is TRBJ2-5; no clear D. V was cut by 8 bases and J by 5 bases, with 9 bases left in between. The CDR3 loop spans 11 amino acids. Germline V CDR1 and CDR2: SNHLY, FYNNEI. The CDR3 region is CASGWSETQYF. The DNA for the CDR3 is TGTGCCAGCGGGTGGAGTGAGACCCAGTACTTC.

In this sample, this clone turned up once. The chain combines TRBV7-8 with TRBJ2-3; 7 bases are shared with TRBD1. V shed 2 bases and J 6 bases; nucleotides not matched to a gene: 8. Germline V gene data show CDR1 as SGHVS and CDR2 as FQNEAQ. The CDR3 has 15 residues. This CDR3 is CASSLWPTQGDTQYF. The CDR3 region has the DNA TGTGCCAGCAGCTTATGGCCCACACAGGGGGATACGCAGTATTTT.

As DNA, the CDR3 is TGTGCCAGCAGCGTCAGGTACCAAGAGACCCAGTACTTC. The encoded protein is CASSVRYQETQYF. The rearrangement uses TRBV9 and TRBJ2-5; D gene ambiguous. V was shortened by 2 bases and J by 0 bases, with 5 bases between the two germline ends. Germline CDR1 reads SGDLS; CDR2 reads YYNGEE. This CDR3 spans 13 amino acids.

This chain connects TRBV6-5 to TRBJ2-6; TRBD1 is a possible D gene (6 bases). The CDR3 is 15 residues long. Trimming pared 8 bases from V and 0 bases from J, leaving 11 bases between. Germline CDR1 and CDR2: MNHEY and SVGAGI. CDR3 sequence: CASRQDNSGANVLTF. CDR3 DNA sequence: TGTGCCAGCCGACAGGATAACTCTGGGGCCAACGTCCTGACTTTC.

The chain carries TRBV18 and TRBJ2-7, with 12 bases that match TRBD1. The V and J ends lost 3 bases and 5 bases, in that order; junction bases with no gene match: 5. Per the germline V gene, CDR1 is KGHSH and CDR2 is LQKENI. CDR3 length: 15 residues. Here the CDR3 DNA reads TGTGCCAGCTCACCTATCGGGACAGGGGGCGACGAGCAGTACTTC. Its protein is CASSPIGTGGDEQYF.

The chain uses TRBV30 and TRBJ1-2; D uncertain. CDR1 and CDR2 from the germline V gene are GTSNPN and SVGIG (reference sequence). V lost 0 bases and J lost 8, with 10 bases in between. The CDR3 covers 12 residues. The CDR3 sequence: CAWSVLEFGYTF. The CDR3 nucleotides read TGTGCCTGGAGTGTACTGGAGTTCGGCTACACCTTC.

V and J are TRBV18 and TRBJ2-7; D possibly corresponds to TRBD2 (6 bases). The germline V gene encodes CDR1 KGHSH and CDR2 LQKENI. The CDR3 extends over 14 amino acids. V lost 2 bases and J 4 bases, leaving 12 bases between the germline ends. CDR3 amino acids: CASSPMAGSYEQYF. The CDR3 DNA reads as TGTGCCAGCTCACCAATGGCGGGATCTTACGAGCAGTACTTC.

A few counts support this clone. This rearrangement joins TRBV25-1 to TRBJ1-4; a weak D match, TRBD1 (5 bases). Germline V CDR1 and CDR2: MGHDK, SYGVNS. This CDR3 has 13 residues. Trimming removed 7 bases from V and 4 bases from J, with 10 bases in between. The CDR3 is CASNSRDNEKLFF. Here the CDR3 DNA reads TGTGCCAGCAATTCCAGGGATAATGAAAAACTGTTTTTT.

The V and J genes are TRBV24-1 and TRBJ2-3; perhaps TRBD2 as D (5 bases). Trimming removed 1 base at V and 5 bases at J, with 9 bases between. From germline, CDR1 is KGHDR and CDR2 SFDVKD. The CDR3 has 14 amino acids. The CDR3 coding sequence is TGTGCCACCAGTGATTTAGGCGGGCTAGATACGCAGTATTTT. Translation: CATSDLGGLDTQYF.

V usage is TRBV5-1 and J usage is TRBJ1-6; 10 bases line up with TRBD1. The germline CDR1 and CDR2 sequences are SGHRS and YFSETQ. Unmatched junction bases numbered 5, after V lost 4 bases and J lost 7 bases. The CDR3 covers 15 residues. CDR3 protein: CASSGTGVRNSPLHF. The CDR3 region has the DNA TGCGCCAGCAGCGGGACAGGGGTGAGGAATTCACCCCTCCACTTT.

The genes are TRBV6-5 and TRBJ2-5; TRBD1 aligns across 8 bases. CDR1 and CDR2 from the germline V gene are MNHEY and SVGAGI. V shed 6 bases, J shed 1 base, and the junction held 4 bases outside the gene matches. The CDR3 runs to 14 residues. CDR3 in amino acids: CASRRDRSQETQYF. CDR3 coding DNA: TGTGCCAGCAGACGGGACAGGAGCCAAGAGACCCAGTACTTC.

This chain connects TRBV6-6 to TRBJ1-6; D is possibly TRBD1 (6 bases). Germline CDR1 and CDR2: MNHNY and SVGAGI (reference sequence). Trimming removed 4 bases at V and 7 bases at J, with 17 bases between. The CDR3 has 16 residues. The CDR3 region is CASSSPGDGNNSPLHF. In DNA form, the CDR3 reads TGTGCCAGCAGTTCGCCAGGGGACGGTAACAATTCACCCCTCCACTTT.

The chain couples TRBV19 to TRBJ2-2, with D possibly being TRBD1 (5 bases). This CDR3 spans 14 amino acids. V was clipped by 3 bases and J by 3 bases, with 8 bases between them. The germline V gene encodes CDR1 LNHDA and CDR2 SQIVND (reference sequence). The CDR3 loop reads CASSIWGDTGELFF. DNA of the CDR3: TGTGCCAGTAGTATCTGGGGCGACACCGGGGAGCTGTTTTTT.

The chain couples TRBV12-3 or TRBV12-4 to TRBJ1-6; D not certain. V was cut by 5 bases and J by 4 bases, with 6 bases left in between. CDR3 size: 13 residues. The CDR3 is CASSPLYNSPLHF. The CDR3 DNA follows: TGTGCCAGCAGTCCCTTATATAATTCACCCCTCCACTTT.

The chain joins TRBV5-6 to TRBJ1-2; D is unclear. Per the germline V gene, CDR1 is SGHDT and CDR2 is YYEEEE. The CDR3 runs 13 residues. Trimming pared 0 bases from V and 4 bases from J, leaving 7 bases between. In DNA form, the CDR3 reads TGTGCCAGCAGCTTGGAGCGGGGCTATGGCTACACCTTC. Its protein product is CASSLERGYGYTF.

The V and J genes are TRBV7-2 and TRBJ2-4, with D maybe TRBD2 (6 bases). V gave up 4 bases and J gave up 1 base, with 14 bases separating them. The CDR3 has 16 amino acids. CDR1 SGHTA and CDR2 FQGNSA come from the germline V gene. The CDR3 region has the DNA TGTGCCAGCAGCTCGGGACTTTACGAGGCCAAAAACATTCAGTACTTC. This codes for CASSSGLYEAKNIQYF.

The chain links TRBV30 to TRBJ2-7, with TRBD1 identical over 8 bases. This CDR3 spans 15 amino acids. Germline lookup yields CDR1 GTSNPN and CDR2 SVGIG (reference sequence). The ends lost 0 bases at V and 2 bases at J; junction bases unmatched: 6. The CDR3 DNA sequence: TGTGCCTGGAGTGTACCCGGACAGGGAGCCTACGAGCAGTACTTC. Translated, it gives CAWSVPGQGAYEQYF.

CDR3 nucleotides: TGCGCCAGCAGCCGACGGACAGGCCAGGGGCTCGAGCAGTACTTC. Translation: CASSRRTGQGLEQYF. The rearrangement links TRBV4-1 to TRBJ2-7; 7 bases align to TRBD1. Germline CDR1 reads MGHRA; CDR2 reads YSYEKL. The CDR3 contains 15 residues. V shed 4 bases and J 6 bases; nucleotides not matched to a gene: 12.